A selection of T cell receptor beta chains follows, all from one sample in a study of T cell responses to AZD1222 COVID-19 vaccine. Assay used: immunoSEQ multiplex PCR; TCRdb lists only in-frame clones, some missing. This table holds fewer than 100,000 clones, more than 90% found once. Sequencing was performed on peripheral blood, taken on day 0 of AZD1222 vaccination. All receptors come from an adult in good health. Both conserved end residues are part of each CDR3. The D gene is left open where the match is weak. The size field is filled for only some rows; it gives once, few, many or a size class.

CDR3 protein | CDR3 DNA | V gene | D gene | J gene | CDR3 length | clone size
CASSQGTVLGYTF | TGTGCCAGCAGCCAGGGAACAGTTCTTGGCTACACCTTC | TRBV3-1/TRBV3-2 | . | TRBJ1-2 | 13 | .
CASSSAGTGNRNEQFF | TGTGCCAGCAGTTCGGCTGGGACAGGGAATCGTAATGAGCAGTTCTTC | TRBV28 | TRBD1 | TRBJ2-1 | 16 | .
CASSWVLAKNIQYF | TGTGCCAGCAGCTGGGTACTAGCCAAAAACATTCAGTACTTC | TRBV7-9 | . | TRBJ2-4 | 14 | .
CASNMNTEAFF | TGTGCCAGCAACATGAACACTGAAGCTTTCTTT | TRBV19 | . | TRBJ1-1 | 11 | few
CASSESRFTNQPQHF | TGTGCCAGCAGTGAGAGCCGCTTCACCAATCAGCCCCAGCATTTT | TRBV2 | . | TRBJ1-5 | 15 | .
CSVVFRGWGTEAFF | TGCAGCGTTGTATTCAGGGGCTGGGGCACTGAAGCTTTCTTT | TRBV29-1 | . | TRBJ1-1 | 14 | .
CASSPQQGNNSPLHF | TGTGCCAGCAGCCCCCAACAGGGAAATAATTCACCCCTCCACTTT | TRBV5-4 | . | TRBJ1-6 | 15 | .
CASSPTRLETGELFF | TGTGCCAGCTCACCAACGAGACTAGAGACCGGGGAGCTGTTTTTT | TRBV18 | . | TRBJ2-2 | 15 | .
CASSRTGTITDTQYF | TGCGCCAGCAGCCGCACCGGGACTATCACAGATACGCAGTATTTT | TRBV4-1 | TRBD2 | TRBJ2-3 | 15 | .
CASSQAAQGEDTQYF | TGCGCCAGCAGCCAAGCGGCACAAGGAGAAGATACGCAGTATTTT | TRBV4-3 | . | TRBJ2-3 | 15 | .
CASSAPEASGAFF | TGTGCCAGCAGCGCGCCGGAGGCGTCAGGGGCTTTCTTT | TRBV7-2 | . | TRBJ1-1 | 13 | .
CASSYLVDEQFF | TGTGCCAGCAGCTATCTAGTTGATGAGCAGTTCTTC | TRBV7-8 | . | TRBJ2-1 | 12 | .
CASSLGGYGYTF | TGTGCCAGCAGCTTAGGTGGCTATGGCTACACCTTC | TRBV11-1 | . | TRBJ1-2 | 12 | .
CASRPGQAYEQYF | TGTGCCAGCAGACCGGGACAGGCCTACGAGCAGTACTTC | TRBV12-3/TRBV12-4 | TRBD1 | TRBJ2-7 | 13 | .
CASSPQGARGIHEQFF | TGTGCCAGCAGCCCACAGGGGGCGCGGGGGATCCATGAGCAGTTCTTC | TRBV13 | TRBD1 | TRBJ2-1 | 16 | .
CASSQDDGVSYEQYF | TGCGCCAGCAGCCAAGATGACGGGGTCTCCTACGAGCAGTACTTC | TRBV4-3 | . | TRBJ2-7 | 15 | .
CASSYSEGGTGELFF | TGTGCCAGCAGTTATAGTGAGGGGGGCACCGGGGAGCTGTTTTTT | TRBV6-5 | . | TRBJ2-2 | 15 | .
CASSSQGVESPLHF | TGTGCCAGCAGCTCACAGGGCGTGGAGTCACCCCTCCACTTT | TRBV5-6 | . | TRBJ1-6 | 14 | once